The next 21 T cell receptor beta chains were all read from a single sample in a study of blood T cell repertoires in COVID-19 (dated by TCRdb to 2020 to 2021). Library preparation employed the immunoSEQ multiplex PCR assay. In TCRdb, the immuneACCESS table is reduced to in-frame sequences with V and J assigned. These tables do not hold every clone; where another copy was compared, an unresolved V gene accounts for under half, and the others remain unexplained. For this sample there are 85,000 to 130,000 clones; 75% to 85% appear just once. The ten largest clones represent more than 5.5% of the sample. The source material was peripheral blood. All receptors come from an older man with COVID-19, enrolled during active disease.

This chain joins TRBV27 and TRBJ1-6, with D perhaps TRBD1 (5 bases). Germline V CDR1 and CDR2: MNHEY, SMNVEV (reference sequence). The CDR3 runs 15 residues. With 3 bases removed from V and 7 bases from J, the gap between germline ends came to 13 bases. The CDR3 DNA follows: TGTGCCAGCAGTTTTTCGGGACTTCGGAATTCACCCCTCCACTTT. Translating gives CASSFSGLRNSPLHF.

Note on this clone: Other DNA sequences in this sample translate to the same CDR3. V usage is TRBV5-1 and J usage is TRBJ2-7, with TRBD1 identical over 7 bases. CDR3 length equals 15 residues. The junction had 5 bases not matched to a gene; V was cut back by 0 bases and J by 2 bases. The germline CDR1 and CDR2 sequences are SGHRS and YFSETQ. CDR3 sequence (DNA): TGCGCCAGCAGCTTGGCGGCAGGGGGTCCCTACGAGCAGTACTTC. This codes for CASSLAAGGPYEQYF.

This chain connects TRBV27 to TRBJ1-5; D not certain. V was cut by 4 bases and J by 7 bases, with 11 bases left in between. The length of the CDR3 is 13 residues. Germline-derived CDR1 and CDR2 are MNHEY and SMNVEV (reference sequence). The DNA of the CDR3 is TGTGCCAGCAGTTCTTTGGGGAGCCAGCCCCAGCATTTT. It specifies CASSSLGSQPQHF.

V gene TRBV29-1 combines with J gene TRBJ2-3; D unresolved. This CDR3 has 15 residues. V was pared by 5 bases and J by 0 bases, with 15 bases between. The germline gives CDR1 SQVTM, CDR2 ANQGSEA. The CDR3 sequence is CSVPHSTTSTDTQYF. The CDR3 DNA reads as TGCAGCGTTCCCCACTCTACCACTAGCACAGATACGCAGTATTTT.

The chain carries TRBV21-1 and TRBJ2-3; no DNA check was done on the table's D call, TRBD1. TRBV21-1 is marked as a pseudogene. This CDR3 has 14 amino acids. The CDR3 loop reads CARGRSRPGDTQYF. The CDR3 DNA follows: TGTGCCAGAGGGCGGAGCCGGCCAGGGGATACGCAGTATTTT.

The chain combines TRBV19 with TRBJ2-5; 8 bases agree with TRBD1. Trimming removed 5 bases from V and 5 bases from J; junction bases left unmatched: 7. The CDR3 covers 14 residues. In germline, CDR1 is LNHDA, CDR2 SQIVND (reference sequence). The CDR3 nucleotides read TGTGCCAGTAGTGGAGCAGGGGGCTGGGAGACCCAGTACTTC. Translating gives CASSGAGGWETQYF.

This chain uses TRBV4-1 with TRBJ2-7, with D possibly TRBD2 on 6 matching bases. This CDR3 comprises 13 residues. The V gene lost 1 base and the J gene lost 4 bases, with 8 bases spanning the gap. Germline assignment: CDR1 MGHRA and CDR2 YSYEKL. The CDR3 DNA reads TGCGCCAGCAGCCAAGTCGGAGGGTACGAGCAGTACTTC. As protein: CASSQVGGYEQYF.

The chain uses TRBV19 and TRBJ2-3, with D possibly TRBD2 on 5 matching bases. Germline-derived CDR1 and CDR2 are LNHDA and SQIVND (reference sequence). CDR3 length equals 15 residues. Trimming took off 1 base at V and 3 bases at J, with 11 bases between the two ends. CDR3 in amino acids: CASSIGGSQTDTQYF. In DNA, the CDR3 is TGTGCCAGTAGTATAGGAGGGAGTCAGACAGATACGCAGTATTTT.

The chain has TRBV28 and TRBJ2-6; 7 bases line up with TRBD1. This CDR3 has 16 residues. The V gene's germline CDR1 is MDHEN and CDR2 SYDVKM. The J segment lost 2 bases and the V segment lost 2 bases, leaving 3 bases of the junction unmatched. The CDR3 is CASSLNRGTGANVLTF. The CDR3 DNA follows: TGTGCCAGCAGTTTAAACAGGGGCACTGGGGCCAACGTCCTGACTTTC.

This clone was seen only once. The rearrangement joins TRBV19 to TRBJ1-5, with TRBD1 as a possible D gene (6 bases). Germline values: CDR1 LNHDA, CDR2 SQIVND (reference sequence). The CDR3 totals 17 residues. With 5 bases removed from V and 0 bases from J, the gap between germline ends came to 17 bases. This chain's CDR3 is CASSHRVLGPSNQPQHF. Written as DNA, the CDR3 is TGTGCCAGTAGTCACAGGGTTTTGGGTCCTAGCAATCAGCCCCAGCATTTT.

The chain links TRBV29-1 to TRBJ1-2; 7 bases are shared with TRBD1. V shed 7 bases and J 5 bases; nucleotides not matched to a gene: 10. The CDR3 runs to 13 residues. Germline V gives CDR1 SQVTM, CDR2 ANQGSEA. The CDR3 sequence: CSGLSEGQYGYTF. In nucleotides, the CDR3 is TGCAGCGGACTGTCCGAGGGACAGTATGGCTACACCTTC.

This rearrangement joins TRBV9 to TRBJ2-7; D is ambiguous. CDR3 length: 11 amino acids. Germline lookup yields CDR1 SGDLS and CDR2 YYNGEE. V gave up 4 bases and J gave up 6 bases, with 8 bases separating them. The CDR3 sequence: CASSLTGEQYF. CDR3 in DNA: TGTGCCAGCAGCCTCACGGGCGAGCAGTACTTC.

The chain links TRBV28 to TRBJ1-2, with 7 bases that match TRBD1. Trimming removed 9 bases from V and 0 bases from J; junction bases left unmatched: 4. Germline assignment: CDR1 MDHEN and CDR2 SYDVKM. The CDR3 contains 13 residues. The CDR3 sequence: CASQGVANYGYTF. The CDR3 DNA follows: TGTGCCAGTCAGGGGGTGGCTAACTATGGCTACACCTTC.

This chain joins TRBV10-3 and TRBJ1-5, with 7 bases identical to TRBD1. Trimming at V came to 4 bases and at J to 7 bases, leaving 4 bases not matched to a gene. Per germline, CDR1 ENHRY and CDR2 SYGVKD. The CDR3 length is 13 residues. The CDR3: CAISVAGGQPQHF. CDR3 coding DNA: TGTGCCATCAGTGTCGCAGGGGGACAGCCCCAGCATTTT.

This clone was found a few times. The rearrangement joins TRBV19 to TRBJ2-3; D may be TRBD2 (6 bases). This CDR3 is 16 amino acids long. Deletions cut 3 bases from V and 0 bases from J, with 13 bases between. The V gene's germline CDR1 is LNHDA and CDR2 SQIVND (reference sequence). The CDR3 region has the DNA TGTGCCAGTAGTATTTTAAGTGGGACTAGCACAGATACGCAGTATTTT. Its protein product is CASSILSGTSTDTQYF. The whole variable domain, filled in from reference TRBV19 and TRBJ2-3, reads DGGITQSPKYLFRKEGQNVTLSCEQNLNHDAMYWYRQDPGQGLRLIYYSQIVNDFQKGDIAEGYSVSREKKESFPLTVTSAQKNPTAFYLCASSILSGTSTDTQYFGPGTRLTVL.

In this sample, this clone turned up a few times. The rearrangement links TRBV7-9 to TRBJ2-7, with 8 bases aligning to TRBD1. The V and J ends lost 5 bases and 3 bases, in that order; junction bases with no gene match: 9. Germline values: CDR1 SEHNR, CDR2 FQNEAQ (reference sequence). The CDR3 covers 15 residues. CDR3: CASSQPPTGGYEQYF. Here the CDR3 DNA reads TGTGCCAGCAGCCAACCACCTACAGGGGGCTACGAGCAGTACTTC.

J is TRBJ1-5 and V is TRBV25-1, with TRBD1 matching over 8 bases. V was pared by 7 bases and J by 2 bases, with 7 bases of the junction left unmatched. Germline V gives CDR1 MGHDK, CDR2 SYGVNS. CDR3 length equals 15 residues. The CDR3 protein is CASTPGGSGNQPQHF. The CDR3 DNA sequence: TGTGCCAGCACCCCAGGGGGCAGTGGCAATCAGCCCCAGCATTTT.

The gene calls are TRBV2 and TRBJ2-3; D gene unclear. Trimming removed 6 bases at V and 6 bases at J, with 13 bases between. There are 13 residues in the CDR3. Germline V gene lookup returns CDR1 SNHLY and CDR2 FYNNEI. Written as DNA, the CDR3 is TGTGCCAGCAGGGGCCGAAGATCTGATACGCAGTATTTT. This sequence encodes CASRGRRSDTQYF.

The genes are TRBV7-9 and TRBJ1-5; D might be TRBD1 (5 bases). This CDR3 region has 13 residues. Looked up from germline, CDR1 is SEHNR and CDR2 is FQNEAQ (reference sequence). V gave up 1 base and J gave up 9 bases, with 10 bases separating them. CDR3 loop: CASSLGGQRPQHF. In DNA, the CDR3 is TGTGCCAGCAGCTTAGGGGGCCAGAGGCCCCAGCATTTT.

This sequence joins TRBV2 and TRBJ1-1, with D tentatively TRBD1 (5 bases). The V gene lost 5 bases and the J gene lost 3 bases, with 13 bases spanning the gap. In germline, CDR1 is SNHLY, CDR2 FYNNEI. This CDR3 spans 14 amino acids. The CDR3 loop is CASSRAGIDTEAFF. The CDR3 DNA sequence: TGTGCCAGCAGTAGGGCAGGGATTGACACTGAAGCTTTCTTT.

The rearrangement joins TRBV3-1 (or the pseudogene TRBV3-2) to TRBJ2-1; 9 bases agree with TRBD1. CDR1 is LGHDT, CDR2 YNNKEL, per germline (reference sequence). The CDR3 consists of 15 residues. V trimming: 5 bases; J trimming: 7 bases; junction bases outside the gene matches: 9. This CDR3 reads CASSGRDRVNNEQFF. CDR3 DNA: TGTGCCAGCAGCGGCCGGGACAGGGTGAATAATGAGCAGTTCTTC.